A selection of T cell receptor beta chains follows, all from one sample in a study of EBV T-cell therapy then PD-1 blockade in nasopharyngeal carcinoma. TCRdb's copy holds only in-frame clones and misses some; the assay was immunoSEQ multiplex PCR. The sample contains 25,000 or so clones, about 87% of which appear only once. What these receptors recognize is not known. The source was CD8+ T cells from blood, collected at roughly day 67 from a patient whose treatment included autologous EBV-specific T cells and nivolumab. These receptor sequences come from a man aged 35 to 55 with nasopharyngeal carcinoma. Each CDR3 is given with its conserved first and last residue. The D gene is left open where the match is weak. The listing skips clone size in some rows; elsewhere it reads once, few, many or a size class.

clone_size | d_call | j_call | cdr3_length | v_call | cdr3_nt | cdr3_aa
few | . | TRBJ1-4 | 18 | TRBV21-1 | TGTGCCAGCACCACTTCTGCGACAGGGAGGAGATTTAATGAAAAACTGTTTTTT | CASTTSATGRRFNEKLFF
. | TRBD1 | TRBJ2-7 | 14 | TRBV9 | TGTGCCAGCAGCCCAGGGACAGGAGCCTACGAGCAGTACTTC | CASSPGTGAYEQYF
. | . | TRBJ2-7 | 13 | TRBV7-8 | TGTGCCAGCAGCACCGCCCTAGGGTACGAGCAGTACTTC | CASSTALGYEQYF
once | . | TRBJ2-7 | 14 | TRBV9 | TGTGCCAGCAGCGAGGCAGGTGAAATCTACGAGCAGTACTTC | CASSEAGEIYEQYF
. | TRBD2 | TRBJ2-7 | 14 | TRBV7-6 | TGTGCCAGCAGCTTACGAAGCGGGGGTGGCGAGCAGTACTTC | CASSLRSGGGEQYF
many | TRBD1 | TRBJ1-3 | 13 | TRBV7-9 | TGTGCACCGACCAGGGGGGACGGAAACACCATATATTTT | CAPTRGDGNTIYF
. | TRBD1 | TRBJ1-1 | 14 | TRBV19 | TGTGCCAGTAGTTCCGGGACAGGGAACACTGAAGCTTTCTTT | CASSSGTGNTEAFF
. | . | TRBJ2-7 | 14 | TRBV5-5 | TGTGCCAGCAGCGACACGGACAGACTCTACGAGCAGTACTTC | CASSDTDRLYEQYF
. | TRBD1 | TRBJ1-1 | 11 | TRBV20-1 | TGCAGTGCCAGGGGGGGGGCTGAAGCTTTCTTT | CSARGGAEAFF
once | . | TRBJ2-6 | 16 | TRBV15 | TGTGCCACCAGCAGAGAGTGGGGCCCCGGGGCCAACGTCCTGACTTTC | CATSREWGPGANVLTF
many | . | TRBJ1-1 | 12 | TRBV7-9 | TGTGCCAGCAGCTCAACAGGGCTGGACGCTTTCTTT | CASSSTGLDAFF